This T cell receptor beta chain emerged from a study of blood T cell repertoires in COVID-19 (dated by TCRdb to 2019 to 2021). Regarding the complete study: Samples from collaborators originated in the United States, Italy and Spain and spanned both the acute and convalescent phases of COVID-19. HLA class I and class II types, where available, came from metadata supplied by the sample provider rather than from assay-based typing. Deeply sampled blood TCRbeta repertoires from subjects exposed to, actively infected with, or recovered from COVID-19 were included in the dataset. The material from the prospective study consisted of cDNA or gDNA derived from T cells, B-cell-depleted T cells, or PBMCs. Sample metadata almost always included a de-identified subject ID, COVID-19 status, age in years and sex. The repertoires were released in a freely available public database intended as a resource for research on the immune response to SARS-CoV-2. The samples were drawn from two sources: the first 160 participants of the ongoing ImmuneRACE study, and over 950 subjects contributed by 6 global collaborators.

One collaborating source in Seattle enrolled patients while the patients were actively infected and followed the patients over time throughout the course of disease. Whole blood was collected in K2EDTA tubes by collaborating institutions according to the institutions' own protocols. For TCRbeta analysis, collaborator samples were shipped as frozen whole blood, as isolated PBMCs, or as DNA extracted from either sample type. TCRbeta CDR3 regions were amplified from genomic DNA using the immunoSEQ Assay, a bias-controlled multiplex PCR. In the authors' own workflow: Nucleated cell counts per sample were estimated from amplification of reference gene primers within the assay. Sequence reads were collapsed and filtered to measure the absolute abundance of every unique TCRbeta CDR3 rearrangement. Productive Simpson clonality was computed per sample as the square root of Simpson's diversity index over productive rearrangements. In its TCRdb copy, this immuneACCESS table keeps in-frame sequences only and misses some clones. Where compared with another copy, unresolved V genes explain less than half of these, and the others have no known cause. The D gene and trimming were derived from the DNA, and the V and J assignments and clone size from that table. The sample table holds around 250,000 clones, of which roughly 83% were seen once. The ten most abundant clones make up around 6% of the sample.

This clone occurred a few times. No antigen is known for it. Per-base quality was not reported, and no clone a single base away is much larger than it. The paper's findings and limits, for the study overall: The quantity of clinical and demographic metadata differed by source and by participant and was supplied without curation.

V has 4 bases trimmed and J has 7 bases trimmed; junction bases matching no gene number 7. The CDR3 spans 15 residues, from the cysteine through the phenylalanine. The kept DNA is CDR3 alone, 45 bases in frame from the first base. Via the germline V gene (reference sequence), CDR1 is SGHKS and CDR2 YYEKEE. The sequence was collected from an elderly woman with COVID-19, enrolled during active disease. Sequencing used peripheral blood. The chain is encoded by TRBV5-5 joined to TRBJ1-5; TRBD1 agrees with 11 junctional bases. The bases are TGTGCCAGCAGCAGCGGACAGGGGGCTAGGCAGCCCCAGCATTTT. Its protein product is CASSSGQGARQPQHF.